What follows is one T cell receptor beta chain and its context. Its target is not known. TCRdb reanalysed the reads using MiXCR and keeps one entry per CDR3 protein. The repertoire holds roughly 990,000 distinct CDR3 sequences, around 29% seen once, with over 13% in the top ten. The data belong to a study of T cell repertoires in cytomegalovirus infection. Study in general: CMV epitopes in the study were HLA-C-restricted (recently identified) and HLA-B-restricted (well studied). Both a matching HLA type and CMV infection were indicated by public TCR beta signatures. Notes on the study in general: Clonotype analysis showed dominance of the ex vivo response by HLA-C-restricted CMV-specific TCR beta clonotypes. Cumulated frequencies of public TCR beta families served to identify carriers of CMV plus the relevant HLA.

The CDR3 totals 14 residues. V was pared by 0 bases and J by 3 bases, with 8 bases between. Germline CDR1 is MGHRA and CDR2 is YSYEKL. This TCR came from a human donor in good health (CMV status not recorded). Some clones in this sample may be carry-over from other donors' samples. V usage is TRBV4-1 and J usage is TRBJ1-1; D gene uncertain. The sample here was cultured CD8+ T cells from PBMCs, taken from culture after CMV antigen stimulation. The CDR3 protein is CASSQEDGYTEAFF. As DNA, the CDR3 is TGCGCCAGCAGCCAAGAAGACGGCTACACTGAAGCTTTCTTT.